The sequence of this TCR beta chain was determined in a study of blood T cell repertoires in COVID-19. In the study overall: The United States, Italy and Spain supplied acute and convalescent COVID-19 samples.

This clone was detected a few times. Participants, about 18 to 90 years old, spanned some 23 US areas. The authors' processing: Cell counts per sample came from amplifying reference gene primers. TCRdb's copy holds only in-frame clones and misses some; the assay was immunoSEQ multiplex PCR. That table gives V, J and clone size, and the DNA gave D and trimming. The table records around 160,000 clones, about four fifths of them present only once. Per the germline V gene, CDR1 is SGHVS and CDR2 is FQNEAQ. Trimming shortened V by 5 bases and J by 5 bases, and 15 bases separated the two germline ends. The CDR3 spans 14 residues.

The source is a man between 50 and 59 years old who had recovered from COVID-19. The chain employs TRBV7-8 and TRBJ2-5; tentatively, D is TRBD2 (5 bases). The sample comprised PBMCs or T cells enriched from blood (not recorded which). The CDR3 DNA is TGTGCCAGCAGCCCCGGAACTAGTCGGGAGACCCAGTACTTC. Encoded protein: CASSPGTSRETQYF.